This entry is about one T cell receptor beta chain. This sample stems from a study of blood T cell repertoires in COVID-19. Across the whole study: There were acute and convalescent COVID-19 samples, and they came from the United States, Italy and Spain. The cDNA or gDNA used as material had been derived from T cells, B-cell-depleted T cells, or PBMCs.

In the source study's methods: Reference gene primers were amplified, and this amplification served to estimate nucleated cell counts. Method: immunoSEQ multiplex PCR; TCRdb's copy keeps in-frame clones and lacks some. V and J calls and clone size come straight from that table; D and trimming were deduced from the DNA. The sample carries approximately 200,000 clones, roughly 90% recorded once. Sequencing was done on a sample of peripheral blood. This TCR derives from a man aged 70 or older with acute or convalescent COVID-19.

CDR3 loop: CASSLSVRETQYF. The CDR3 DNA reads as TGTGCCAGTAGTTTGAGTGTCAGGGAGACCCAGTACTTC. The J gene is TRBJ2-5, the V gene TRBV19; D is unresolved. CDR3 length equals 13 residues. V was clipped by 5 bases and J by 5 bases, with 12 bases between them. Germline V gene data show CDR1 as LNHDA and CDR2 as SQIVND (reference sequence).